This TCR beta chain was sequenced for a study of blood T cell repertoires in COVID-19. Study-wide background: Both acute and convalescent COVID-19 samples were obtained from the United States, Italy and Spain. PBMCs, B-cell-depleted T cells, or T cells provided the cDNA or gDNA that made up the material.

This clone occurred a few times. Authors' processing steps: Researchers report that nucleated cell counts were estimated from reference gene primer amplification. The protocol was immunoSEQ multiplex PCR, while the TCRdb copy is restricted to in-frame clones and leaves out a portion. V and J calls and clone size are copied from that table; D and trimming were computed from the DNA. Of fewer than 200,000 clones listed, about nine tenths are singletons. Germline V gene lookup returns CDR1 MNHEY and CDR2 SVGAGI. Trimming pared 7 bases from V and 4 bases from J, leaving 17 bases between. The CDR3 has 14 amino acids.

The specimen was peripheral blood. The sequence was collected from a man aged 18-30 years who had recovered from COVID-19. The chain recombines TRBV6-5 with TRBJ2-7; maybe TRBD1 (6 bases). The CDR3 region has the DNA TGTGCCAGCACACGGGCTGGGGGCATATACGAGCAGTACTTC. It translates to CASTRAGGIYEQYF.